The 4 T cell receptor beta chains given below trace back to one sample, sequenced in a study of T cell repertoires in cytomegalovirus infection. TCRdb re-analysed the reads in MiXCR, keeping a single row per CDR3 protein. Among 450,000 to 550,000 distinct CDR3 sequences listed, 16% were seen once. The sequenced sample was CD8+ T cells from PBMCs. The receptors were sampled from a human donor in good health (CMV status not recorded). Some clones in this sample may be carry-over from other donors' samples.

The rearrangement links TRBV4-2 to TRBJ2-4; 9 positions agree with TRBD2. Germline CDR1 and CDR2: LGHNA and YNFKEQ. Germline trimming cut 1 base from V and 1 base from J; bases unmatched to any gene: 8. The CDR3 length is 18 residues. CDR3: CASSQGGSGRKAKNIQYF. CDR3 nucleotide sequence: TGTGCCAGCAGCCAAGGGGGTAGCGGGAGAAAGGCCAAAAACATTCAGTACTTC.

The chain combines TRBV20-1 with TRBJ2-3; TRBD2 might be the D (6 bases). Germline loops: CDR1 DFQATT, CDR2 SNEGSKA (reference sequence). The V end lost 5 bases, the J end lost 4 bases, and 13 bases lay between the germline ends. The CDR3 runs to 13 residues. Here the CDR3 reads CSAPLWGADTQYF. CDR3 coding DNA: TGCAGTGCTCCCCTTTGGGGGGCAGATACGCAGTATTTT.

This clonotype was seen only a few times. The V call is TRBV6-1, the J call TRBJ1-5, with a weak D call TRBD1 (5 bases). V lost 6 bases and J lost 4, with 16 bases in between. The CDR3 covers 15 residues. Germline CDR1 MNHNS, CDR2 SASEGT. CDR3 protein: CASRLSRGGNQPQHF. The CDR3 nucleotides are TGTGCCAGCAGACTTTCAAGGGGTGGGAATCAGCCCCAGCATTTT.

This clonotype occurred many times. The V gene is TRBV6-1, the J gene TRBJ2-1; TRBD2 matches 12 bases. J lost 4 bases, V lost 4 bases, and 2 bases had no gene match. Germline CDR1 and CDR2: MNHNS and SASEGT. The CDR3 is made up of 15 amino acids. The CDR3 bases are TGTGCCAGCAGTGGGACTAGCGGGGTATACAATGAGCAGTTCTTC. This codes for CASSGTSGVYNEQFF.